Below, one T cell receptor (beta chain) is given with its context. Its matching antigen is unknown. Libraries were prepared by immunoSEQ multiplex PCR; TCRdb keeps only in-frame clonotypes and omits some of them. The sample shows some 70,000 clones, about 91% of them seen only once. These data belong to a study of OX40 agonist ivuxolimab in advanced cancers. Study in general: Ivuxolimab, an antibody that agonizes OX40 (CD134), was administered to the patients.

General study points: CD8+ T cells showed, on average, more clonal expansion than CD4+ cells. Among patients with partial responses at 0.1-3.0 mg/kg, clonal expansion was among the lowest.

Looked up from germline, CDR1 is SGHNT and CDR2 is YYREEE (reference sequence). V trimming: 2 bases; J trimming: 3 bases; junction bases outside the gene matches: 5. The CDR3 extends over 15 amino acids. This material consisted of CD4+ or CD8+ T cells sorted from blood, taken in a trial of the OX40 agonist ivuxolimab. This receptor was taken from an adult with an advanced solid tumor such as melanoma, head and neck, liver or kidney cancer. The chain recombines TRBV5-4 with TRBJ2-3; 8 nucleotides match TRBD2. CDR3 in amino acids: CASSFGGATTDTQYF. As DNA, the CDR3 is TGTGCCAGCAGCTTCGGGGGGGCCACGACAGATACGCAGTATTTT.